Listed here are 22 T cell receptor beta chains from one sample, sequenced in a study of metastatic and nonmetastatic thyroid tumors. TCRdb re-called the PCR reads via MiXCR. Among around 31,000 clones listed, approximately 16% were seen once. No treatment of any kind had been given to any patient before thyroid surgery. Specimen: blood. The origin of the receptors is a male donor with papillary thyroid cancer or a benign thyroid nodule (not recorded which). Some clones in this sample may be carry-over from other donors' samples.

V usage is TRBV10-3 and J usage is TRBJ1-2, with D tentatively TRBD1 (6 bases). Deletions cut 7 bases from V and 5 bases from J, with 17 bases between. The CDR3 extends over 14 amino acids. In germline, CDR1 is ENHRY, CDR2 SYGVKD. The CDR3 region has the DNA TGTGCCATCACAGGAGGGGTGCAGGGGTATGGCTACACCTTC. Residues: CAITGGVQGYGYTF.

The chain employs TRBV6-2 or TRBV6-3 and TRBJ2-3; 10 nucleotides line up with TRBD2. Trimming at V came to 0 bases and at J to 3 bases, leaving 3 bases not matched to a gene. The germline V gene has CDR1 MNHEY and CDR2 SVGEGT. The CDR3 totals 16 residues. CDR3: CASSYSGLAATDTQYF. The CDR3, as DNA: TGTGCCAGCAGTTACTCCGGACTAGCGGCTACAGATACGCAGTATTTT.

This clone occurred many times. CDR3 bases: TGTGCCAGCAGTTTGACATGGACAGATACGCAGTATTTT. It translates to CASSLTWTDTQYF. The chain couples TRBV27 to TRBJ2-3; D uncertain. Per the germline V gene, CDR1 is MNHEY and CDR2 is SMNVEV (reference sequence). This CDR3 has 13 residues. V was shortened by 3 bases and J by 3 bases, with 7 bases between the two germline ends.

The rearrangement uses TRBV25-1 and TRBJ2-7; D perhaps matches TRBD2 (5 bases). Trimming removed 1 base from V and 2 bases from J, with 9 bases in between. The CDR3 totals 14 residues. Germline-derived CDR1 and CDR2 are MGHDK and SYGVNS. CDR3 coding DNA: TGTGCCAGCAGTGAATTCGGGGAGACCTACGAGCAGTACTTC. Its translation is CASSEFGETYEQYF.

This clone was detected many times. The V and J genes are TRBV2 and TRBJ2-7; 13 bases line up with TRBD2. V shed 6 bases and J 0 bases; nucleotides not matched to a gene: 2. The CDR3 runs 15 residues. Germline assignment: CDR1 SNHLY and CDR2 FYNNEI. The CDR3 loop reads CASSGTSGTSYEQYF. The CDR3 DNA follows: TGTGCCAGCAGCGGGACTAGCGGGACCTCCTACGAGCAGTACTTC.

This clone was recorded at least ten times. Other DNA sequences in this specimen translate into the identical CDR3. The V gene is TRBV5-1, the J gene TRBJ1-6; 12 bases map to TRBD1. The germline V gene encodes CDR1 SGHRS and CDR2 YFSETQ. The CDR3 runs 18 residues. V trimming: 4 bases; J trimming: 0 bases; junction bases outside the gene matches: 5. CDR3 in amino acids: CASSTGQGAGSYNSPLHF. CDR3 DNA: TGCGCCAGCAGCACGGGACAGGGGGCTGGCTCCTATAATTCACCCCTCCACTTT.

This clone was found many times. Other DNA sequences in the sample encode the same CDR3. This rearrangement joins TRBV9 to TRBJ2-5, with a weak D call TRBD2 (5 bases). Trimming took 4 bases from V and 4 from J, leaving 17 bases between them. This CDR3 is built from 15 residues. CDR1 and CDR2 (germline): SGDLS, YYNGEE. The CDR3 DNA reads TGTGCCAGCAGCCCCGGGCGAGGGCAGTTAGAGACCCAGTACTTC. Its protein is CASSPGRGQLETQYF.

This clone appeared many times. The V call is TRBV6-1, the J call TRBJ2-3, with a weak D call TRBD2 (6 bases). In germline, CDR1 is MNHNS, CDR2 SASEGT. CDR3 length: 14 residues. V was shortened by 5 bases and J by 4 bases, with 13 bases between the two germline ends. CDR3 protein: CASSQTRVADTQYF. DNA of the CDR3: TGTGCCAGCAGTCAGACTAGGGTCGCAGATACGCAGTATTTT.

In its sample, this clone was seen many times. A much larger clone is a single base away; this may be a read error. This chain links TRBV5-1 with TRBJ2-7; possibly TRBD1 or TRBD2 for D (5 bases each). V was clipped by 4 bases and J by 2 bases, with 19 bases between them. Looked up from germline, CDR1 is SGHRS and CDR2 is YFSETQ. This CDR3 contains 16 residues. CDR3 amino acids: CASSPTGTSFTYEQYF. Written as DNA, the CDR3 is TGCGCCAGCAGCCCGACCGGGACCTCGTTTACCTACGAGCAGTACTTC.

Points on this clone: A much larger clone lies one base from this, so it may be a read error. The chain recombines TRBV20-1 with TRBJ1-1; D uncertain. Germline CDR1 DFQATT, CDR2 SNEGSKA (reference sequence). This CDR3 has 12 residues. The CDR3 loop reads CSARGLKTEAFF. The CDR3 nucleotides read TGCAGTGCTAGGGGCTTGAAAACTGAAGCTTTCTTT.

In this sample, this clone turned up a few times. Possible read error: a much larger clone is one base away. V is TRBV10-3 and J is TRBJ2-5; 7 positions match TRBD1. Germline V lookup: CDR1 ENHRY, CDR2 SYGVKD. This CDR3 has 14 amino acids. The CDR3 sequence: CAISPGQLQETKYF. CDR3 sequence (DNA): TGTGCCATCAGTCCGGGACAGCTTCAAGAGACCAAGTACTTC.

CDR3 residues: CSARAPVGSWSNEQYF. Written as DNA, the CDR3 is TGCAGTGCTAGAGCCCCGGTTGGTAGTTGGAGCAACGAGCAGTACTTC. The J gene is TRBJ2-7, the V gene TRBV20-1; D gene uncertain. The CDR3 extends over 16 amino acids. Trimming shortened V by 1 base and J by 5 bases, and 21 bases separated the two germline ends. Looked up from germline, CDR1 is DFQATT and CDR2 is SNEGSKA (reference sequence).

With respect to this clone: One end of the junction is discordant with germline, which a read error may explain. The CDR3 spells CASSPWDISYEHYF. The CDR3 DNA sequence: TGTGCCAGCAGTCCTTGGGACATTTCCTACGAGCATTACTTC. The chain is built from TRBV27 and TRBJ2-7; D might be TRBD1 (6 bases). The CDR3 is 14 amino acids. Germline V lookup: CDR1 MNHEY, CDR2 SMNVEV (reference sequence).

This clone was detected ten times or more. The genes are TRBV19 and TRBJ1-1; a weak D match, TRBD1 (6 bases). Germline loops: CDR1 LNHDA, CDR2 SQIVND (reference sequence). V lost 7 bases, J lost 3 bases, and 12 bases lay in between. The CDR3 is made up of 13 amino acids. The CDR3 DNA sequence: TGTGCCAGTACCCGAAACAGGGACACTGAAGCTTTCTTT. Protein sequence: CASTRNRDTEAFF.

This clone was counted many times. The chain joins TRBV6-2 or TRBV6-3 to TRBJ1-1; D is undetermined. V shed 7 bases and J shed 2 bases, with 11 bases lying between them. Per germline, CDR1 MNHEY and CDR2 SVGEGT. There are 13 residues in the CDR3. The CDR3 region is CASKAGLNTEAFF. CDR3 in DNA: TGTGCCAGCAAGGCAGGACTTAACACTGAAGCTTTCTTT.

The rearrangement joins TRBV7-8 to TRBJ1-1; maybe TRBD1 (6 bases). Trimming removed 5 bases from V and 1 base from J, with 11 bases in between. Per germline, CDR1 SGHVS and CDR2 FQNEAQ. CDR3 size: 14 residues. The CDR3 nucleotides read TGTGCCAGCAGCACCAGGGGATCGAACACTGAAGCTTTCTTT. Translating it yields CASSTRGSNTEAFF.

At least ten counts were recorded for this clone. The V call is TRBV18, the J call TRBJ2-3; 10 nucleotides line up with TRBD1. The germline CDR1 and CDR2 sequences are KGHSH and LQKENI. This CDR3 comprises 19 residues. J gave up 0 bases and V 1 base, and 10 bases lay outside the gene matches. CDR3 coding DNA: TGTGCCAGCTCACCACTTGGGACAGGGGCCCTAACTAGCACAGATACGCAGTATTTT. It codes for CASSPLGTGALTSTDTQYF.

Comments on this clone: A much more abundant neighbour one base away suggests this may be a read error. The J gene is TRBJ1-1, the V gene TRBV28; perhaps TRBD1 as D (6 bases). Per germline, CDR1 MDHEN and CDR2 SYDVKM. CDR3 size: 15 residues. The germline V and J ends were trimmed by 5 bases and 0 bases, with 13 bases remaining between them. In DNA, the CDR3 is TGTGCCAGCAGTGGGGACAAGTTGTTGAACACTGAAGCTTTCTTT. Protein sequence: CASSGDKLLNTEAFF.

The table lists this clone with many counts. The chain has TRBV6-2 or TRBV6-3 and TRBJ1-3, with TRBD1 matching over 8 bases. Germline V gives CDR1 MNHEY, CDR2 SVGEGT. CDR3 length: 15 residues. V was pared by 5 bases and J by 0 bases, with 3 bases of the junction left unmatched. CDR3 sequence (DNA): TGTGCCAGCAGTACCGGGACAGGCTCTGGAAACACCATATATTTT. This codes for CASSTGTGSGNTIYF.

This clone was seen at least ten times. The CDR3 loop is CASSLGTGTGNEQYF. DNA for the CDR3: TGCGCCAGCAGCTTGGGGACGGGAACGGGCAACGAGCAGTACTTC. The V call is TRBV5-1, the J call TRBJ2-7; tentative D call: TRBD2 (5 bases). Germline V CDR1 and CDR2: SGHRS, YFSETQ. The CDR3 extends over 15 amino acids. V was cut by 0 bases and J by 5 bases, with 15 bases left in between.

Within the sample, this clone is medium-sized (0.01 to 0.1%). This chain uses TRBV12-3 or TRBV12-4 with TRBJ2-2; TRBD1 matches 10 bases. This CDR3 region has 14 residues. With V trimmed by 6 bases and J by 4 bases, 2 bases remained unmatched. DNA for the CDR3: TGTGCCAGCAGGGGACAGGGGAGCACCGGGGAGCTGTTTTTT. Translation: CASRGQGSTGELFF.

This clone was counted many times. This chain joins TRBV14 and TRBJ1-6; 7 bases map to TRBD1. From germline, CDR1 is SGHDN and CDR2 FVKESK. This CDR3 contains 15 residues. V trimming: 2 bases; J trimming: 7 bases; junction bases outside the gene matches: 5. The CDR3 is CASSQTQGKNSPLHF. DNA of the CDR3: TGTGCCAGCAGCCAAACACAGGGGAAAAATTCACCCCTCCACTTT.